This T cell receptor (beta chain) was identified during a study of T cell repertoires in cytomegalovirus infection. Study-level results: HLA-C-restricted CMV clonotypes gave the most frequent clonotype in two of eight donors.

Note on this clonotype: Its antigen is not known.

TCRdb reprocessed the reads via MiXCR and lists one record per CDR3 protein. Seen here are around 300,000 distinct CDR3 sequences, roughly 26% observed once, and the top ten hold about 15%. Germline V lookup: CDR1 MDHEN, CDR2 SYDVKM. V lost 0 bases and J lost 9, with 6 bases in between. The CDR3 runs 12 residues. Source material: PBMCs. V and J are TRBV28 and TRBJ2-1; D remains ambiguous. This sequence was found in a human donor in good health (CMV status not recorded). Some clones in this sample may be carry-over from other donors' samples. Here the CDR3 DNA reads TGTGCCAGCAGTTTATGGGGCGGTGAGCAGTTCTTC. This codes for CASSLWGGEQFF.